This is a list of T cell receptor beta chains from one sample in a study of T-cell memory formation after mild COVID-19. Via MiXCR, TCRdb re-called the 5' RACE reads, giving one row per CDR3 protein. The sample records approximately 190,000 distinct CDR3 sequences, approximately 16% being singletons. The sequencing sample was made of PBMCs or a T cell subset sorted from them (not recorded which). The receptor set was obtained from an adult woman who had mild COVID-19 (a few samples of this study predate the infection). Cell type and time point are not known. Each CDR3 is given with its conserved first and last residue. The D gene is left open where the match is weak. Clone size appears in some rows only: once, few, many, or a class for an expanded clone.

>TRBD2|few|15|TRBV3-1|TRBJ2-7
TGTGCCAGCAGCCGAGGACTAGCGGGGGCCTACGAGCAGTACTTC
CASSRGLAGAYEQYF
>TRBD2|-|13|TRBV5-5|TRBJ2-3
TGTGCCAGCAGCTTTGGGGGGGTGGGGACGCAGTATTTT
CASSFGGVGTQYF
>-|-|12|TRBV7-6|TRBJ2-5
TGTGCCAGCAGCGTGGGGTATGAGACCCAGTACTTC
CASSVGYETQYF
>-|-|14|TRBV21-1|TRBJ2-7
TGTGCCAGCAGCGGTAGGGGCAGCTCCTACGAGCAGTACTTC
CASSGRGSSYEQYF
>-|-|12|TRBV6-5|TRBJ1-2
TGTGCCAGCTCCGGGACTAACTATGGCTACACCTTC
CASSGTNYGYTF
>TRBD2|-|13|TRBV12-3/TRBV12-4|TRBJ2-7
TGTGCCAGCGCCTTGCGGGAGGCCTACGAGCAGTACTTC
CASALREAYEQYF
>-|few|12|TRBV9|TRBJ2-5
TGTGCCAGCAGCGAGGGAGACACGGCCCAGTACTTC
CASSEGDTAQYF
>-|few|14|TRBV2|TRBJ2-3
TGTGCCAGCACGAGGGGCAGGACCGCAGATACGCAGTATTTT
CASTRGRTADTQYF
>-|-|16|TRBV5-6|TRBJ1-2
TGTGCCAGCAGCCCGTCGGTTGGACCCAGGAGTGGTGGCTACACCTTC
CASSPSVGPRSGGYTF
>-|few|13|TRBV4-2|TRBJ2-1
TGTGCCAGCAGCCAAGTTAGCGTCAATGAGCAGTTCTTC
CASSQVSVNEQFF
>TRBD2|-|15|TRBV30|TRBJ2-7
TGTGCCTGGAGTCCAATGACTAGCGGGGGCCACGAGCAGTACTTC
CAWSPMTSGGHEQYF
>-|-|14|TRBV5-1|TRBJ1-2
TGCGCCAGCAGCCTACGACAGGAGACCTATGGCTACACCTTC
CASSLRQETYGYTF
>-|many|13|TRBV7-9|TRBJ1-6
TGTGCCAGCAGCTTGAAGGGGAATTCACCCCTCCACTTT
CASSLKGNSPLHF
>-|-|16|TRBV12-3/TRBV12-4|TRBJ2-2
TGTGCCAGCAGCAGGGGATCCTCCTCGGGCACCGGGGAGCTGTTTTTT
CASSRGSSSGTGELFF
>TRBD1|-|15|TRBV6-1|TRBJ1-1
TGTGCCAGCAGTGACAGGGGGCGTGGGGGCACTGAAGCTTTCTTT
CASSDRGRGGTEAFF
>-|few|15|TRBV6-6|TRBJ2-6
TGTGCCAGCGATAGTGATAGGGCCGGGGCCAACGTCCTGACTTTC
CASDSDRAGANVLTF
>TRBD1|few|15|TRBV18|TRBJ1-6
TGTGCCAGCTCACGAACGACAGGGAGAGATTCACCCCTCCACTTT
CASSRTTGRDSPLHF
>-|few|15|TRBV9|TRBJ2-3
TGTGCCAGCAGCGTAGAACTTGCAGGGCCGGATACGCAGTATTTT
CASSVELAGPDTQYF
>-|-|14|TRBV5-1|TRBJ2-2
TGCGCCAGCTGTAAGTCGGGGAACACCGGGGAGCTGTTTTTT
CASCKSGNTGELFF
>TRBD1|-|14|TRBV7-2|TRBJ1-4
TGTGCCAGCAGCCCAAGGACAGGGGGGCTTCAGCTGTTTTTT
CASSPRTGGLQLFF
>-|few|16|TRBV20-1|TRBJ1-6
TGCAGTGCTAGAAGGTTTCGGGACGGGGGTAATTCACCCCTCCACTTT
CSARRFRDGGNSPLHF
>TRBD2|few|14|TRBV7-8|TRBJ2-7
TGTGCCAGCGTCCCTAGCGGGGGGTCCTACGAGCAGTACTTC
CASVPSGGSYEQYF
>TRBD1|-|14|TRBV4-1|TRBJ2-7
TGCGCCAGCAGCCACCACAGGGGATCCTACGAGCAGTACTTC
CASSHHRGSYEQYF
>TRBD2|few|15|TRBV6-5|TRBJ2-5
TGTGCCAGCAGTTACGGCGGGAGGGCTCAAGAGACCCAGTACTTC
CASSYGGRAQETQYF
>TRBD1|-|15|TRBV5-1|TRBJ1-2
TGCGCCAGCAGCGTCGGGACAGGGGCTAACTATGGCTACACCTTC
CASSVGTGANYGYTF
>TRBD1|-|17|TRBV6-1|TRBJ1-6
TGTGCCAGCAGGGGGACAGGGGCAATCTCCTATAATTCACCCCTCCACTTT
CASRGTGAISYNSPLHF
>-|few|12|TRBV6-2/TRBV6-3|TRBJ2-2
TGTGCCAGCAGTGTAAGCGGGGGGGAGCTGTTTTTT
CASSVSGGELFF
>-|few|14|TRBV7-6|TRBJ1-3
TGTGCCAGCAGCTTAGAAGCCTCTGGAAACACCATATATTTT
CASSLEASGNTIYF
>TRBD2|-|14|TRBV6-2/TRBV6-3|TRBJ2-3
TGTGCCAGCGTAGCGAGCGGGAGGATAGATACGCAGTATTTT
CASVASGRIDTQYF
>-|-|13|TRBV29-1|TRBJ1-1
TGCAGCGCCGGGGGGCGGCTGAACACTGAAGCTTTCTTT
CSAGGRLNTEAFF
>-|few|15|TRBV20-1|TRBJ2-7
TGCAGTGCTAGAGTACCCGGGACCAGCTCCTACGAGCAGTACTTC
CSARVPGTSSYEQYF
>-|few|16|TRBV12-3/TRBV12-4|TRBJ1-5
TGTGCCAGCAGTTCCCGGGGGGACCTCGGCAATCAGCCCCAGCATTTT
CASSSRGDLGNQPQHF
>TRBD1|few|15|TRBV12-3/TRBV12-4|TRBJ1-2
TGTGCCAGCAGTCCTGGGAACAGGGGGCTCTATGGCTACACCTTC
CASSPGNRGLYGYTF
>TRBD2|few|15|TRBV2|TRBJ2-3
TGTGCCAGCATCCAACTAGCGGAGATCACAGATACGCAGTATTTT
CASIQLAEITDTQYF
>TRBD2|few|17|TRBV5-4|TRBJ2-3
TGTGCCAGCAGCTTGGGACTAGCGGGGGTCGGGAAAGATACGCAGTATTTT
CASSLGLAGVGKDTQYF
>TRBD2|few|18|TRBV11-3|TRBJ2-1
TGTGCCAGCAGCTTCAGGTCGGCTAGCGGGGGCCACCTGAATGAGCAGTTCTTC
CASSFRSASGGHLNEQFF
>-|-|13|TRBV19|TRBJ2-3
TGTGCCAGTAGTGAACAGGGTGGAGATACGCAGTATTTT
CASSEQGGDTQYF
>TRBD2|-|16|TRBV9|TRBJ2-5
TGTGCCAGCAGCTCCGGGAGCGGGAGTAGATTAGAGACCCAGTACTTC
CASSSGSGSRLETQYF
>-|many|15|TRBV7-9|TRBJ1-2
TGTGCCAGCAGCGGCGAGACCGCTACCACCTATGGCTACACCTTC
CASSGETATTYGYTF
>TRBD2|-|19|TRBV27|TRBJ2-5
TGTGCCAGCATCCCTACCCCTCTCCTAGCGGGGGGCCCGATGGAGACCCAGTACTTC
CASIPTPLLAGGPMETQYF
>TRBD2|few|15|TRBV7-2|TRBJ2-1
TGTGCCAGCAGTTCCTCGCGGGGGGGTTACAATGAGCAGTTCTTC
CASSSSRGGYNEQFF
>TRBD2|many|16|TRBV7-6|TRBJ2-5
TGTGCCAGCAGCCTCGGGACTAGCGGCGGTCGGGAGACCCAGTACTTC
CASSLGTSGGRETQYF
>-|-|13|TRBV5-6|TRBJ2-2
TGTGCCAGCAGCTTGGGAGACACCGGGGAGCTGTTTTTT
CASSLGDTGELFF
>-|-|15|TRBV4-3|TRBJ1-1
TGCGCCAGCGCCCGCCAGACAGAACTGAACACTGAAGCTTTCTTT
CASARQTELNTEAFF